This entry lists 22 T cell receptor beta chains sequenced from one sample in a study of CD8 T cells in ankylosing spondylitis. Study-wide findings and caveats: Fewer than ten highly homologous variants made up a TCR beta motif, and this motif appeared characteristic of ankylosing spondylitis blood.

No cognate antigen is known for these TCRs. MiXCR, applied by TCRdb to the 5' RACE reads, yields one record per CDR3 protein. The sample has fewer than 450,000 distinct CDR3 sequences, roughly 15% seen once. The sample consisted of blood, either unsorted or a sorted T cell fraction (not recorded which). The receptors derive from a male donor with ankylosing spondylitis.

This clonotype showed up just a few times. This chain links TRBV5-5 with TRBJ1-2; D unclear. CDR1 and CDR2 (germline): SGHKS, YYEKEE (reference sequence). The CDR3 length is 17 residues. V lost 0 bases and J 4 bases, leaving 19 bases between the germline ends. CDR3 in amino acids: CASSLAGGGMASYGYTF. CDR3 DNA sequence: TGTGCCAGCAGCTTGGCCGGTGGAGGGATGGCGAGCTATGGCTACACCTTC. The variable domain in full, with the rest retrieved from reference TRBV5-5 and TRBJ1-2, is DAGVTQSPTHLIKTRGQQVTLRCSPISGHKSVSWYQQVLGQGPQFIFQYYEKEERGRGNFPDRFSARQFPNYSSELNVNALLLGDSALYLCASSLAGGGMASYGYTFGSGTRLTVV.

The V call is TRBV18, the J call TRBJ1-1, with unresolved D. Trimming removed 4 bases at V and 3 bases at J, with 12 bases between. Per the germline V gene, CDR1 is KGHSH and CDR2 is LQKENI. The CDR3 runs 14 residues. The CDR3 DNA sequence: TGTGCCAGCTCACTACGTAGGGTCGACACTGAAGCTTTCTTT. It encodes CASSLRRVDTEAFF.

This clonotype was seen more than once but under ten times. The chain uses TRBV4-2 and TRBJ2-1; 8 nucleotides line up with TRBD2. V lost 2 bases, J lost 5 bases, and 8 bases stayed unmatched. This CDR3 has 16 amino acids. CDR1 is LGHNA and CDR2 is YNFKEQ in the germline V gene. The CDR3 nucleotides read TGTGCCAGCAGCCAAACACTAGCGGAGAACAACAATGAGCAGTTCTTC. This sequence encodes CASSQTLAENNNEQFF.

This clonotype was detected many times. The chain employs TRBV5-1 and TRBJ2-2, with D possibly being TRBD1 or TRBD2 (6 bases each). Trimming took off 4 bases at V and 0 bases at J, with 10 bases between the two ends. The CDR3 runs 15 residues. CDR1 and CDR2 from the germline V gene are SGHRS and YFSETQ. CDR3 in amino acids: CASSPGGTNTGELFF. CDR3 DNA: TGCGCCAGCAGCCCCGGGGGCACGAACACCGGGGAGCTGTTTTTT.

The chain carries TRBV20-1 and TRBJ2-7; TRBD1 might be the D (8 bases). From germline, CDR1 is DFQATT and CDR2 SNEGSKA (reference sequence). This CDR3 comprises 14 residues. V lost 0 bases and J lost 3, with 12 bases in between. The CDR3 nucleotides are TGCAGTGCTAGAGAGGGAGGGACAGGCTACGAGCAGTACTTC. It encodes CSAREGGTGYEQYF.

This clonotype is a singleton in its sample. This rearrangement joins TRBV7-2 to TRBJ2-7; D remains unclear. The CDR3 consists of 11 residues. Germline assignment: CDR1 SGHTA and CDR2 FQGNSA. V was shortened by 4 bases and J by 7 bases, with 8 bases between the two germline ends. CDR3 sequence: CASSSMREQYF. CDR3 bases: TGTGCCAGCAGCTCCATGCGGGAGCAGTACTTC.

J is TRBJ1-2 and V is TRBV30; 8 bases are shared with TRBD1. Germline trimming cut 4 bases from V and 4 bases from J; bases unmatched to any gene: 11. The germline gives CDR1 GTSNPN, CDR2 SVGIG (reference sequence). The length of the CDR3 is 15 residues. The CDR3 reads CAWKPRQGSPYGYTF. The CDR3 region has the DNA TGTGCCTGGAAACCCCGACAGGGGAGTCCCTATGGCTACACCTTC.

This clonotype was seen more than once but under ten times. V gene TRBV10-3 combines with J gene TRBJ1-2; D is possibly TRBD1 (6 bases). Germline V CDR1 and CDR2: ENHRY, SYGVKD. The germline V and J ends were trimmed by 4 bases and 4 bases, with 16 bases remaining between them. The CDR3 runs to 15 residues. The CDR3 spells CAISARDTLSYGYTF. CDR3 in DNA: TGTGCCATCAGTGCTAGGGACACCCTCTCCTATGGCTACACCTTC.

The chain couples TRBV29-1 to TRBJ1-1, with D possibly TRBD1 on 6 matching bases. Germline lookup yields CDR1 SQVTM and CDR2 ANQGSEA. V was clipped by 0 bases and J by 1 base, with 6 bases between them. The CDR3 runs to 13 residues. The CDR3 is CSVEEQGNTEAFF. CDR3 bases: TGCAGCGTTGAAGAACAGGGGAACACTGAAGCTTTCTTT.

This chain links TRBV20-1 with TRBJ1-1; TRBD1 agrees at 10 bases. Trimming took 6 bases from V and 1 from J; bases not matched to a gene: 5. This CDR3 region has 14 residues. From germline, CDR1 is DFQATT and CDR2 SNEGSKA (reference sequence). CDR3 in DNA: TGCAGTGCCAGGACAGGGGGAGGGAACACTGAAGCTTTCTTT. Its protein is CSARTGGGNTEAFF.

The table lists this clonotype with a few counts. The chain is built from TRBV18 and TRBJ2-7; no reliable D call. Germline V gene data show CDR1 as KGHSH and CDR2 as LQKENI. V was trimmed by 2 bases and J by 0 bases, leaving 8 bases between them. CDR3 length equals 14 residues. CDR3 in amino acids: CASSPTTASYEQYF. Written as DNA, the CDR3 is TGTGCCAGCTCACCAACAACAGCCTCCTACGAGCAGTACTTC.

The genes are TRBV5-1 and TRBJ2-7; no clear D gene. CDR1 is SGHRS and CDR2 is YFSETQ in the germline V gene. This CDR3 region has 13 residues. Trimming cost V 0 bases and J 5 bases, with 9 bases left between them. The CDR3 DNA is TGCGCCAGCAGCTTGGTTCCAGTCAACGAGCAGTACTTC. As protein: CASSLVPVNEQYF.

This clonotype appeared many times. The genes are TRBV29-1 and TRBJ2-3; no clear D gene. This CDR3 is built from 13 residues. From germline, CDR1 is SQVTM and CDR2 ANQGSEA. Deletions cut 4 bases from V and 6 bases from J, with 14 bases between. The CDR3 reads CSVGDSPADTQYF. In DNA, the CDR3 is TGCAGCGTTGGAGACTCCCCCGCGGATACGCAGTATTTT.

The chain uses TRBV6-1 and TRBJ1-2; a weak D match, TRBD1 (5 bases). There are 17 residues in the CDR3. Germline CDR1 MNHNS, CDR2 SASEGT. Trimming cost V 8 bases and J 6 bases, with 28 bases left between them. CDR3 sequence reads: CASSSSGRVRNRDGYTF. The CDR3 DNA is TGTGCCAGCTCCTCCTCGGGCAGGGTGAGGAATAGAGATGGCTACACCTTC.

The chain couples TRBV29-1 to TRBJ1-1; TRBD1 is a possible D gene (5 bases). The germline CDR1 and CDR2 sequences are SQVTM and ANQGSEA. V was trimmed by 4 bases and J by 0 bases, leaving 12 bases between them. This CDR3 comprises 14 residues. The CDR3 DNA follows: TGCAGCGTTGTAAGGCAGGGCATGAACACTGAAGCTTTCTTT. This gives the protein CSVVRQGMNTEAFF.

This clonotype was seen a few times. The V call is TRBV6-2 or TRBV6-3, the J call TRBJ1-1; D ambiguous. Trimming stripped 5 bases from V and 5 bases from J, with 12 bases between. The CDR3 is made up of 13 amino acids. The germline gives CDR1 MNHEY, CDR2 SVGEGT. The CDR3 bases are TGTGCCAGCAGTGACCCCCCTGGTACTGAAGCTTTCTTT. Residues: CASSDPPGTEAFF.

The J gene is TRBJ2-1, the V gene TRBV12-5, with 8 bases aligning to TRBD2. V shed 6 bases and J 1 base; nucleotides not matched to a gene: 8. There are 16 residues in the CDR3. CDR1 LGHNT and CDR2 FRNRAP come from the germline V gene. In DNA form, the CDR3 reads TGTGCTAGTGGACCCACACGGGGGGGGTCCTACAATGAGCAGTTCTTC. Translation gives CASGPTRGGSYNEQFF.

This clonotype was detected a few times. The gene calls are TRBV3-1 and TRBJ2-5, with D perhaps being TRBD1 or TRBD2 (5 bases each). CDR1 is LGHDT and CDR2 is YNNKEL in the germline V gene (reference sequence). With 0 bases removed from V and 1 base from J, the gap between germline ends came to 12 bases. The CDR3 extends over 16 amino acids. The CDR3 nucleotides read TGTGCCAGCAGCCAAGACTTTTCGGGGCCCCAAGAGACCCAGTACTTC. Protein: CASSQDFSGPQETQYF.

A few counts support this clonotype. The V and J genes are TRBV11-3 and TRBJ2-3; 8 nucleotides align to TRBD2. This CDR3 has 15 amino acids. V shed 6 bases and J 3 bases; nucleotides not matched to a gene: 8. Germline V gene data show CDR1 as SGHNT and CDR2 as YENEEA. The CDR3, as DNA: TGTGCCAGCAGAACTAGCCGGGAGGGTACAGATACGCAGTATTTT. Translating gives CASRTSREGTDTQYF.

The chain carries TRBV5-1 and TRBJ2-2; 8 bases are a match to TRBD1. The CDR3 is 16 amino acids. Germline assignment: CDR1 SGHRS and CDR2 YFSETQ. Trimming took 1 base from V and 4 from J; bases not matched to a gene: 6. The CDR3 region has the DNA TGCGCCAGCAGCTTGACAGGGGGTTCGATCACCGGGGAGCTGTTTTTT. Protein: CASSLTGGSITGELFF.

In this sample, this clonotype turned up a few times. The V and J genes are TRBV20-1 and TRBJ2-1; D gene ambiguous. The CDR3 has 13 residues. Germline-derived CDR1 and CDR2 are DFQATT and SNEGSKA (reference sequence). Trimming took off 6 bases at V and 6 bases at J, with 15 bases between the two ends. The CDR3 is CSADLLGINEQFF. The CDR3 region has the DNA TGCAGTGCAGACCTCTTAGGGATCAATGAGCAGTTCTTC.

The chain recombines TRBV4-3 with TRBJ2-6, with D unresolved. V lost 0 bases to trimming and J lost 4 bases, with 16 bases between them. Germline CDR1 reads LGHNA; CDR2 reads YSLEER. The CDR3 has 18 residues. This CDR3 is CASSQDARLPPGANVLTF. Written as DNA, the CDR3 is TGCGCCAGCAGCCAAGACGCACGCCTACCACCCGGGGCCAACGTCCTGACTTTC.